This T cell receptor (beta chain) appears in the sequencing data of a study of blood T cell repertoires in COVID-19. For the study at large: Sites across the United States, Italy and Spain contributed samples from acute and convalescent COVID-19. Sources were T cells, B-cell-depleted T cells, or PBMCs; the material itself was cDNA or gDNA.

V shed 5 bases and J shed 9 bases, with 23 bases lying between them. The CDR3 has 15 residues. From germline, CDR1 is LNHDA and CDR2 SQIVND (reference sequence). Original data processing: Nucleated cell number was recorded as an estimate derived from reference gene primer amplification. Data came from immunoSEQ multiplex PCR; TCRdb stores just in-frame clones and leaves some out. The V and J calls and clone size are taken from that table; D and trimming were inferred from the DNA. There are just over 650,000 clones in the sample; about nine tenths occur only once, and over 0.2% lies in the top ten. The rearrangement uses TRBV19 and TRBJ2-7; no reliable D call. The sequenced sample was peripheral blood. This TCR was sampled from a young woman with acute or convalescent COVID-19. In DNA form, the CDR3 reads TGTGCCAGTAGTCCTGGAATAGCCTCCGGGTCTCGGCAGTACTTC. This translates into CASSPGIASGSRQYF.